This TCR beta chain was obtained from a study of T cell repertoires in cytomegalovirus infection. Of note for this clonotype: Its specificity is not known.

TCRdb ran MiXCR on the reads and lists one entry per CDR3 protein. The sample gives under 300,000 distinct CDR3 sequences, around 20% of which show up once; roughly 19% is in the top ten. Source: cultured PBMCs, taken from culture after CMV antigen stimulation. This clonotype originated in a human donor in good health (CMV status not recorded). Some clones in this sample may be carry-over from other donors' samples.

The CDR3 is CASSASPSGQGADGYTF. The CDR3 nucleotides read TGTGCCAGTAGTGCCAGCCCTTCGGGACAGGGGGCGGATGGCTACACCTTC. The chain has TRBV19 and TRBJ1-2, with 12 nucleotides matching TRBD1. Germline values: CDR1 LNHDA, CDR2 SQIVND (reference sequence). This CDR3 comprises 17 residues. The V and J ends lost 5 bases and 6 bases, in that order; junction bases with no gene match: 13.